This is a list of T cell receptor beta chains from one sample in a study of T cell responses to AZD1222 COVID-19 vaccine. Sequenced by immunoSEQ multiplex PCR; TCRdb stores in-frame clones only, minus some. The sample contains 200,000 or so clones, 80% to 90% of which appear only once. Material: peripheral blood, obtained on day 0 of AZD1222 vaccination. Receptors originate from an adult in good health. The CDR3 runs from the conserved cysteine through the conserved F or W. A D gene is named only where the DNA matches it firmly. Clone size appears in some rows only: once, few, many, or a class for an expanded clone.

D gene,V gene,J gene,clone size,CDR3 protein,CDR3 DNA
-,TRBV19,TRBJ2-7,-,CASRGTASYEQYF,TGTGCCAGTAGGGGGACTGCGTCCTACGAGCAGTACTTC
TRBD1,TRBV19,TRBJ1-1,-,CASENRGQTEAFF,TGTGCCAGTGAAAACAGGGGGCAAACTGAAGCTTTCTTT
-,TRBV14,TRBJ1-4,-,CASSQQDGEKLFF,TGTGCCAGCAGCCAGCAGGACGGGGAAAAACTGTTTTTT
-,TRBV28,TRBJ2-7,-,CASSAGPLGQYF,TGTGCCAGCAGTGCGGGACCCCTGGGGCAGTACTTC
TRBD1,TRBV11-2,TRBJ2-5,-,CASSTGTVPRGTQYF,TGTGCCAGCAGCACCGGGACAGTGCCACGAGGAACCCAGTACTTC
-,TRBV3-1/TRBV3-2,TRBJ1-5,once,CASSHQGVQPQHF,TGTGCCAGCAGCCATCAAGGAGTTCAGCCCCAGCATTTT
TRBD2,TRBV2,TRBJ2-3,-,CASRPLAGGPGTPDTQYF,TGTGCCAGCAGGCCCCTTGCGGGGGGGCCGGGGACGCCAGATACGCAGTATTTT
TRBD2,TRBV3-1/TRBV3-2,TRBJ2-5,-,CASSQELLAGLETQYF,TGTGCCAGCAGCCAAGAATTACTAGCGGGTTTAGAGACCCAGTACTTC
-,TRBV10-2,TRBJ1-5,few,CASSDRVQGESQPQHF,TGCGCCAGCAGTGATAGGGTCCAGGGAGAGAGTCAGCCCCAGCATTTT
-,TRBV5-1,TRBJ1-2,-,CASSLGQANYGYTF,TGCGCCAGCAGCTTGGGACAGGCTAACTATGGCTACACCTTC
-,TRBV10-3,TRBJ1-1,-,CAISESLQRTEAFF,TGTGCCATCAGTGAGTCGCTGCAGAGAACTGAAGCTTTCTTT
-,TRBV19,TRBJ1-1,-,CASSIAGSGTVLNTEAFF,TGTGCCAGTAGTATAGCGGGAAGCGGGACGGTGCTGAACACTGAAGCTTTCTTT
TRBD1,TRBV7-8,TRBJ1-2,-,CASSPGQGWDGYTF,TGTGCCAGCAGCCCGGGACAGGGTTGGGATGGCTACACCTTC
-,TRBV5-6,TRBJ1-4,-,CASSIRTSNEKLFF,TGTGCCAGCAGCATCCGGACAAGTAATGAAAAACTGTTTTTT
-,TRBV3-1/TRBV3-2,TRBJ1-6,-,CASSKRAGRGSNSPLHF,TGTGCCAGCAGCAAAAGGGCAGGGAGGGGAAGTAATTCACCCCTCCACTTT
-,TRBV6-2/TRBV6-3,TRBJ1-6,-,CASSDRGPLHF,TGTGCCAGCAGCGATCGGGGGCCCCTCCACTTT
-,TRBV2,TRBJ1-5,-,CASRALQGNNQPQHF,TGTGCCAGCAGGGCCTTACAGGGAAACAATCAGCCCCAGCATTTT
-,TRBV6-1,TRBJ1-4,-,CASSERGFTNEKLFF,TGTGCCAGCAGTGAACGGGGTTTTACTAATGAAAAACTGTTTTTT